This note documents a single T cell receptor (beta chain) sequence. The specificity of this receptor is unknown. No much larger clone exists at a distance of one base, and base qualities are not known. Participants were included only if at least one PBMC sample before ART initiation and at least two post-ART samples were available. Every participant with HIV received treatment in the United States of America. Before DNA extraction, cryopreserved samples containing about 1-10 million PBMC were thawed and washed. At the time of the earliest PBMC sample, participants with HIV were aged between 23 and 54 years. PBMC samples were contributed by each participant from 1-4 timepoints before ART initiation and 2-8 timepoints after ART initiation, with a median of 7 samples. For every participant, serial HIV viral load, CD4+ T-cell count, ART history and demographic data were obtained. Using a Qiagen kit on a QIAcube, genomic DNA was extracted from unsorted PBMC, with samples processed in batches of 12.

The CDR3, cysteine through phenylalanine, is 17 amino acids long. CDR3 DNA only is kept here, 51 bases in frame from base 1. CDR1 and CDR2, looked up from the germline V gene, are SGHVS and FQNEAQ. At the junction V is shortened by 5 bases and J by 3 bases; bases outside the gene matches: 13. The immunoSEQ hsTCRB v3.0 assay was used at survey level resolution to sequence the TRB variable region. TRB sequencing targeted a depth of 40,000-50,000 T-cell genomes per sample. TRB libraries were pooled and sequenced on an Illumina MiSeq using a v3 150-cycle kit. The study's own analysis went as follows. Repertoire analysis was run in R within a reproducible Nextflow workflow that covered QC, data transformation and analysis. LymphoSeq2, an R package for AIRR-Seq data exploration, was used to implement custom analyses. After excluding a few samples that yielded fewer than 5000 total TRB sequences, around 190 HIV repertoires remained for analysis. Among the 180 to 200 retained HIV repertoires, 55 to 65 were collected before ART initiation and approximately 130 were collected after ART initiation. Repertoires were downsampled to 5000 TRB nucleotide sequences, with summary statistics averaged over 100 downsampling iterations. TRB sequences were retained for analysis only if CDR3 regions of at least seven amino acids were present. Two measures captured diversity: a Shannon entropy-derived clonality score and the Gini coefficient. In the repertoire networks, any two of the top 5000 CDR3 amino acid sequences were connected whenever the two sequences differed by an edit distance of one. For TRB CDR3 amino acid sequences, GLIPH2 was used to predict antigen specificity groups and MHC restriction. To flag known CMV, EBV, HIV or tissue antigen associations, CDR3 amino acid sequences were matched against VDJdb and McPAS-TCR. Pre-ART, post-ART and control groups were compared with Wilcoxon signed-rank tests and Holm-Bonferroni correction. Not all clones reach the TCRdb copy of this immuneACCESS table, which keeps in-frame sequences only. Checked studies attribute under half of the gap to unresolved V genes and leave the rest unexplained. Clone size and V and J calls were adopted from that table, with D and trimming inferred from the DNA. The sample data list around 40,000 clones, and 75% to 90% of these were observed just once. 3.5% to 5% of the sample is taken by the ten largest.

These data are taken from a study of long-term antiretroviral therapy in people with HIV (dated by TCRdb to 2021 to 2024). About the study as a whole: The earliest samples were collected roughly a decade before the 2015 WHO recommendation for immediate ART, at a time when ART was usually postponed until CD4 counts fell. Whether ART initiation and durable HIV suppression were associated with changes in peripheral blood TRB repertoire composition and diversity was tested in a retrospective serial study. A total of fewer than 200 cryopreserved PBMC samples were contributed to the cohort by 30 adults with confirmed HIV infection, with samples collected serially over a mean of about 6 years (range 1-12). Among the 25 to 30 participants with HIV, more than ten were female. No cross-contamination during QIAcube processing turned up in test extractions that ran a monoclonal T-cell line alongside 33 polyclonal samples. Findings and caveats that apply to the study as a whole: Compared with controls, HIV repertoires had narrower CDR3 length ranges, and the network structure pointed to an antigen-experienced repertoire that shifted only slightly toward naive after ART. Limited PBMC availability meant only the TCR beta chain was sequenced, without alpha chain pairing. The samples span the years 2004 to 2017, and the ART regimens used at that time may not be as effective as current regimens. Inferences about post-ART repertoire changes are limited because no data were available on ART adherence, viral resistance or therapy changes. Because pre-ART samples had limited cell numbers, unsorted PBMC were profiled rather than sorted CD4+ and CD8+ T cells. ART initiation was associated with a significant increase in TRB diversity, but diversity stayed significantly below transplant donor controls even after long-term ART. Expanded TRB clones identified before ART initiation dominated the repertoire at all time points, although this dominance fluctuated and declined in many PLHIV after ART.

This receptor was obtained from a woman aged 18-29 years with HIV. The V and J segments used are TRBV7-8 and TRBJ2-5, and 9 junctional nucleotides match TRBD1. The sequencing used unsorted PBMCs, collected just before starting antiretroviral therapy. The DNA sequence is TGTGCCAGCAGCCGCTCGAGGTTAGGGGACAGGGAAGAGACCCAGTACTTC. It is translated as CASSRSRLGDREETQYF. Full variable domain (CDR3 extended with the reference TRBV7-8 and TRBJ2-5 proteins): GAGVSQSPRYKVAKRGQDVALRCDPISGHVSLFWYQQALGQGPEFLTYFQNEAQLDKSGLPSDRFFAERPEGSVSTLKIQRTQQEDSAVYLCASSRSRLGDREETQYFGPGTRLLVL.